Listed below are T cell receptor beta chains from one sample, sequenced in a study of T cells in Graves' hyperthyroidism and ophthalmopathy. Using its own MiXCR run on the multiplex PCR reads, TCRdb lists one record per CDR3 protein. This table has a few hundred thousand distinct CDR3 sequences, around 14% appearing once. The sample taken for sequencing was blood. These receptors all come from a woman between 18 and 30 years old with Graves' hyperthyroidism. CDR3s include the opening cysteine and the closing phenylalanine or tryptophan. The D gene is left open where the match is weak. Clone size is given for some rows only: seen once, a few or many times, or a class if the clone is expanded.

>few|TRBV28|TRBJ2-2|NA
TGTGCCAGCAGTTTGGGCTGGGCGGGCGAGGCTTGGGGACCCGGGGAGCTGTTTTTT
CASSLGWAGEAWGPGELFF
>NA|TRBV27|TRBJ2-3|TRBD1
TGTGCCAGCAGCCTTTTCACAGGGGTATACACAGATACGCAGTATTTT
CASSLFTGVYTDTQYF
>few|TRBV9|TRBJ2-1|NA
TGTGCCAGCAGCGTAGCACCGATCCTATACAATGAGCAGTTCTTC
CASSVAPILYNEQFF
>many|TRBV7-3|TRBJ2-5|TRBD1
TGTGCCAGCAGCTTAAATGAGGGGGCAGGGACCCAGTACTTC
CASSLNEGAGTQYF
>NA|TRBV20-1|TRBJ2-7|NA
TGCAGTGCTAGCGTAGCGGACCTATACGAGCAGTACTTC
CSASVADLYEQYF
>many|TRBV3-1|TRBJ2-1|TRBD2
TGTGCCAGCAGCCATACCCGACTAGCGAGCTCCTACAATGAGCAGTTCTTC
CASSHTRLASSYNEQFF
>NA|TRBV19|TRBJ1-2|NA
TGTGCCAGTAGTACCGGACTCGTTGGCTACACCTTC
CASSTGLVGYTF
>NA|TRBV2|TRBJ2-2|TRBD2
TGTGCCAGCAGGAACGGACTAGCGGGGGCCGGGGAGCTGTTTTTT
CASRNGLAGAGELFF
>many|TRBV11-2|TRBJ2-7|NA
TGTGCCAGCAGCTTAGATCACCAGGGCAGGTACGAGCAGTACTTC
CASSLDHQGRYEQYF
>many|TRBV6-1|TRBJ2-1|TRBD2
TGTGCCAGCAGTCCACAAGCTAGCGGGAGGCCCCACAATGAGCAGTTCTTC
CASSPQASGRPHNEQFF
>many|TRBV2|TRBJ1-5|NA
TGTGCCAGCAGTGGGGAGGGGGGGACTCAGCCCCAGCATTTT
CASSGEGGTQPQHF
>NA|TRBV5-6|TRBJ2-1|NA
TGTGCCAGCAGCCTAGCGTTGGGAGAAAATGAGCAGTTCTTC
CASSLALGENEQFF
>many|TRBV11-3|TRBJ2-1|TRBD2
TGTGCCAGCAGCTCTGGGACTAGCGGGGGCTCCTACAATGAGCAGTTCTTC
CASSSGTSGGSYNEQFF
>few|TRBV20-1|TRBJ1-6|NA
TGCAGTGCCCGAATGGGGAGCTCCTATAATTCACCCCTCCACTTT
CSARMGSSYNSPLHF
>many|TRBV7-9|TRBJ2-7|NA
TGTGCCAGCAGCTTAGGTGTGGACTACGAGCAGTACTTC
CASSLGVDYEQYF
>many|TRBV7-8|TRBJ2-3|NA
TGTGCCAGCAGCTTAGGCGTTAGCGGAGCCACTAGCACAGATACGCAGTATTTT
CASSLGVSGATSTDTQYF
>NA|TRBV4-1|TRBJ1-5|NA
TGCGCCAGCAGCCAAGATCGGGGGGGGGGTCAGCCCCAGCATTTT
CASSQDRGGGQPQHF